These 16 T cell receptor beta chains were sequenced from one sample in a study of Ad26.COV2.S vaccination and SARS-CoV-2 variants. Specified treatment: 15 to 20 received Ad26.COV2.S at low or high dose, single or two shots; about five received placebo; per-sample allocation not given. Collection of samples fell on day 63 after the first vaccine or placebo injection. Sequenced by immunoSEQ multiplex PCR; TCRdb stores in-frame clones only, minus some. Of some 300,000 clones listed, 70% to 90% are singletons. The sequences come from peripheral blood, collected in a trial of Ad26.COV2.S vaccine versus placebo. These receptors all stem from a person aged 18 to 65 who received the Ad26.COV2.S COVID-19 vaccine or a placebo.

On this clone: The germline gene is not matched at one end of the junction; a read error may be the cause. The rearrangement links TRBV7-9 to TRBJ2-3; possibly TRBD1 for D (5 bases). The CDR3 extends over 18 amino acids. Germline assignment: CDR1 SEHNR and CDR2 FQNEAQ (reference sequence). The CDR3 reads CASTLRQRTVLSTDTQYF. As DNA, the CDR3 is TGTGCCAGCACCTTACGACAGCGTACTGTGCTTAGCACAGATACGCAGTATTTT.

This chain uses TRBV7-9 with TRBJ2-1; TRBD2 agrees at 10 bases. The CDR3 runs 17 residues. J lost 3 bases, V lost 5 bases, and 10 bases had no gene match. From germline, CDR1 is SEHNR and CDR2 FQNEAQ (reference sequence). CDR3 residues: CASSRQLAGAYYNEQFF. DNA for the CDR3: TGTGCCAGCAGCCGACAGCTAGCGGGGGCCTACTACAATGAGCAGTTCTTC.

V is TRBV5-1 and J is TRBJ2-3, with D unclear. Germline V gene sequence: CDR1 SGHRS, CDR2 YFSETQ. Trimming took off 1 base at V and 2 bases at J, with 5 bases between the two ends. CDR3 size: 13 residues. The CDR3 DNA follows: TGCGCCAGCAGCTTGACAGTCACAGATACGCAGTATTTT. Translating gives CASSLTVTDTQYF.

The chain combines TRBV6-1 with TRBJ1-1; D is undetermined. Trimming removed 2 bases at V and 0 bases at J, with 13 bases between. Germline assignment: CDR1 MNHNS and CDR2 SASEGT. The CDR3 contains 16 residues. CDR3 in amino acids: CASSEIRAWVNTEAFF. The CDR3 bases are TGTGCCAGCAGTGAAATTAGGGCGTGGGTGAACACTGAAGCTTTCTTT.

CDR3 sequence reads: CASSQSLTEGGTSGLATQYF. CDR3 DNA: TGCGCCAGCAGTCAATCGCTGACCGAGGGGGGGACTAGCGGTCTGGCGACCCAGTACTTC. The chain is built from TRBV23-1 and TRBJ2-5, with 11 bases matching TRBD2. TRBV23-1 is assigned to the ORF class and has an uncertain function. The junction had 19 bases not matched to a gene; V was cut back by 0 bases and J by 7 bases. This CDR3 has 20 amino acids.

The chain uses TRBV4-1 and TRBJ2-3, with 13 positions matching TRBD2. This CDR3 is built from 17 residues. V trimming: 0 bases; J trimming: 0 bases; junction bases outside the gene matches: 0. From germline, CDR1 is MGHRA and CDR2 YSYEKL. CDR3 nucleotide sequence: TGCGCCAGCAGCCAAGAGACTAGCGGGGGGAGCACAGATACGCAGTATTTT. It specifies CASSQETSGGSTDTQYF.

The CDR3 is CASSPEVSGELFF. CDR3 DNA sequence: TGTGCCAGCAGCCCAGAAGTTAGCGGGGAGCTGTTTTTT. The V and J genes are TRBV4-2 and TRBJ2-2; D remains unclear. V lost 4 bases and J 7 bases, leaving 10 bases between the germline ends. In germline, CDR1 is LGHNA, CDR2 YNFKEQ. The CDR3 runs to 13 residues.

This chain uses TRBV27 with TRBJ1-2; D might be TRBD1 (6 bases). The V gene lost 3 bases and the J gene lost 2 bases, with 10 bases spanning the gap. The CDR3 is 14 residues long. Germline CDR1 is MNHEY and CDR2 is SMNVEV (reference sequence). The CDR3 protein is CASSFGGQNYGYTF. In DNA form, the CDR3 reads TGTGCCAGCAGTTTCGGGGGGCAGAACTATGGCTACACCTTC.

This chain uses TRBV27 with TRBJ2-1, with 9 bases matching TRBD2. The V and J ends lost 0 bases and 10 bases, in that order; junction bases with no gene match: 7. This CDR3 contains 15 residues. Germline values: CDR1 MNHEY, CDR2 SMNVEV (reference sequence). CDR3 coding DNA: TGTGCCAGCAGTTTATCTGGGCGGGGGGGCGACGAGCAGTTCTTC. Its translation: CASSLSGRGGDEQFF.

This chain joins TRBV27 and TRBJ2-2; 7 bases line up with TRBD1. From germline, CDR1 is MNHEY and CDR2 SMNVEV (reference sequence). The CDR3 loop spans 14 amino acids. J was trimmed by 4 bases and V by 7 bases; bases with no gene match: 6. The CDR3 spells CASMAQGITGELFF. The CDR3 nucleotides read TGTGCCAGCATGGCACAGGGGATCACCGGGGAGCTGTTTTTT.

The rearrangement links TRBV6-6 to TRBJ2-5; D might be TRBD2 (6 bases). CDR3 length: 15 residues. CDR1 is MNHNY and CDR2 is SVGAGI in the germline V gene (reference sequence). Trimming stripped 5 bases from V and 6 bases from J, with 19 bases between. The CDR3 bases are TGTGCCAGCAGTCCACCACGGGACTCCCCGAAGACCCAGTACTTC. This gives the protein CASSPPRDSPKTQYF.

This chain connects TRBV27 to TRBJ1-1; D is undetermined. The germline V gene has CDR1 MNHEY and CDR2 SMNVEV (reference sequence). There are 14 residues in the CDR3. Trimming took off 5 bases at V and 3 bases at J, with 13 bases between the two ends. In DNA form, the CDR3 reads TGTGCCAGCAGTCCCCGAGGGCTTGACACTGAAGCTTTCTTT. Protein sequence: CASSPRGLDTEAFF.

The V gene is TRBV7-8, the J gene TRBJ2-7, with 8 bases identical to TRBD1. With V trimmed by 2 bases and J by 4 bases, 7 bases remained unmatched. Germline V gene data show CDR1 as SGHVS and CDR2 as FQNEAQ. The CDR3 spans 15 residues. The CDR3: CASSLSRTGSYEQYF. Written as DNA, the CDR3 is TGTGCCAGCAGCTTAAGTCGGACAGGGTCATACGAGCAGTACTTC.

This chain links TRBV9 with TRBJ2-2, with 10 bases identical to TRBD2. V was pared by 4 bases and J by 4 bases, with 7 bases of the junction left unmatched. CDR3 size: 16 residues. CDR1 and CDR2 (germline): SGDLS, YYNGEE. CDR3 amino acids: CASSIRTSGSTGELFF. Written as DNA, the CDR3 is TGTGCCAGCAGCATCCGGACTAGCGGAAGCACCGGGGAGCTGTTTTTT.

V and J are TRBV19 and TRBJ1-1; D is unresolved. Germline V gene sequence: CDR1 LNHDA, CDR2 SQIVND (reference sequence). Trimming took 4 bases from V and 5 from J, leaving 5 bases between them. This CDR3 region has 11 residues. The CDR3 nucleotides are TGTGCCAGTAGTACCCAAACTGAAGCTTTCTTT. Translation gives CASSTQTEAFF.

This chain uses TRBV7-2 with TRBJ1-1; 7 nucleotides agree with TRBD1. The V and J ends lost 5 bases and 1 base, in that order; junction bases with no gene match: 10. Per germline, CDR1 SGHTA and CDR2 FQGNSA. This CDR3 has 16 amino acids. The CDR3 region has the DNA TGTGCCAGCAGCGATGGACAGGCGGCCCCGAACACTGAAGCTTTCTTT. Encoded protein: CASSDGQAAPNTEAFF.